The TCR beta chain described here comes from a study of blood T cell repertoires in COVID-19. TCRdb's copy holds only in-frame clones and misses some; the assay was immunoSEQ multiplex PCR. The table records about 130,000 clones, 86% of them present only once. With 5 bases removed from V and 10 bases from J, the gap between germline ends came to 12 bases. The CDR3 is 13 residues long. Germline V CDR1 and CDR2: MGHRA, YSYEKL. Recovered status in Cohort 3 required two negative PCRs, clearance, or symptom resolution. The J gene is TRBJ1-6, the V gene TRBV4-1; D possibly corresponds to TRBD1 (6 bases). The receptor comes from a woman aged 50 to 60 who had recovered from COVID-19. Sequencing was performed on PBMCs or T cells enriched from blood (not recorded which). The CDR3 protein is CASSTAGVSPLHF. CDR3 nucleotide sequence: TGCGCCAGCAGCACCGCAGGGGTCTCACCCCTCCACTTT.